The rows below give T cell receptor beta chains drawn from one sample of a study of fetal regulatory T cell absence and autoimmunity. This table comes from immunoSEQ multiplex PCR, and its TCRdb copy is limited to in-frame clones, with some not included. The table includes about 95,000 clones, 60% to 80% detected once. The sequenced sample consisted of pancreas tissue. These receptors were collected from a male donor with IPEX syndrome. Both conserved end residues are part of each CDR3. D genes are given only for firm matches. Clone sizes are given selectively: once, few, many, or a class where the clone is expanded.

D gene | J gene | V gene | clone size | CDR3 DNA | CDR3 protein
- | TRBJ1-3 | TRBV7-9 | few | TGTGCCAGCAGCTTAGGAACAGGGCACTCTGGAAACACCATATATTTT | CASSLGTGHSGNTIYF
TRBD2 | TRBJ2-2 | TRBV19 | - | TGTGCCAGTAGTATACTAGCGGGAGGCACCGGGGAGCTGTTTTTT | CASSILAGGTGELFF
- | TRBJ1-4 | TRBV2 | - | TGTGCCAGCAGTCCCAGGGTTTCGGGGAGCACTAATGAAAAACTGTTTTTT | CASSPRVSGSTNEKLFF
- | TRBJ2-7 | TRBV27 | - | TGTGCCAGCAGTTCCTCACGGGACAGGGTACTAGCGGGCCTCTCCTACGAGCAGTACTTC | CASSSSRDRVLAGLSYEQYF
- | TRBJ2-7 | TRBV6-1 | few | TGTGCCAGCAGTGACAGGGGCTACGAGCAGTACTTC | CASSDRGYEQYF
- | TRBJ2-3 | TRBV15 | - | TGTGCCACCAGCAGAGACAAAAACACAGATACGCAGTATTTT | CATSRDKNTDTQYF
TRBD2 | TRBJ2-7 | TRBV27 | - | TGTGCCAGCAGTTTCGGGACCGGGAGGGTTTACGAGCAGTACTTC | CASSFGTGRVYEQYF
- | TRBJ2-1 | TRBV6-5 | - | TGTGCCAGCAGTTACTCGGGGCTCCAATACAATGAGCAGTTCTTC | CASSYSGLQYNEQFF
- | TRBJ2-1 | TRBV4-1 | - | TGCGCCAGCAGCCAAGATCACCAGTATGCAGGGGACAATGAGCAGTTCTTC | CASSQDHQYAGDNEQFF
TRBD1 | TRBJ2-1 | TRBV18 | - | TGTGCCAGCTCACCGATGGACAGGGGAGTCAATGAGCAGTTCTTC | CASSPMDRGVNEQFF
TRBD2 | TRBJ2-3 | TRBV10-1 | - | TGCGCCAGCAGCGGACCCCGTGGAGCGGGGGGCCGGGGAGATACGCAGTATTTT | CASSGPRGAGGRGDTQYF
- | TRBJ2-2 | TRBV4-1 | - | TGCGCCAGCAGCTACCCCAGTGGAAACACCGGGGAGCTGTTTTTT | CASSYPSGNTGELFF
- | TRBJ2-1 | TRBV7-6 | medium-sized | TGTGCCAGCAGCGATCATCGCAATGAGCAGTTCTTC | CASSDHRNEQFF
- | TRBJ2-1 | TRBV7-8 | - | TGTGCCAGCAGCTCGACTGGGAGCTCCTACAATGAGCAGTTCTTC | CASSSTGSSYNEQFF
- | TRBJ2-3 | TRBV5-5 | - | TGTGCCAGCAGCCTGCGGAGAGGAGGCACAGATACGCAGTATTTT | CASSLRRGGTDTQYF
- | TRBJ2-5 | TRBV11-3 | - | TGTGCCAGCAGCTTATATTCAGATGAGACCCAGTACTTC | CASSLYSDETQYF
- | TRBJ2-3 | TRBV9 | - | TGTGCCAGCAGCGTATCTTCGTTGGGTTTAGATACGCAGTATTTT | CASSVSSLGLDTQYF
- | TRBJ1-2 | TRBV19 | - | TGTGCCAGTAGTATACGGGCACTTCTTGACACTGGGGATCTCTATGGCTACACCTTC | CASSIRALLDTGDLYGYTF
TRBD1 | TRBJ1-2 | TRBV5-4 | - | TGTGCCAGCAGACCGGGACAGGGGGCAAATGGCTACACCTTC | CASRPGQGANGYTF
TRBD2 | TRBJ2-5 | TRBV29-1 | - | TGCAGCGTTGAACTAGCGGGTTACCAAGAGACCCAGTACTTC | CSVELAGYQETQYF
- | TRBJ2-2 | TRBV4-1 | - | TGCGCCAGCAGCAACACCGGGGAGCTGTTTTTT | CASSNTGELFF
TRBD2 | TRBJ2-5 | TRBV23-1 | few | TGCGCCAGCAGTCAATACGTCGGGACTAGACAAGAGACCCAGTACTTC | CASSQYVGTRQETQYF
- | TRBJ1-2 | TRBV5-1 | once | TGCGCCAGCAGCCCCACTCAGGGGAACTATGGCTACACCTTC | CASSPTQGNYGYTF
- | TRBJ2-7 | TRBV30 | - | TGTGCCTGGAGTGTCCGAGGGATTCGCGAGCAGTACTTC | CAWSVRGIREQYF
- | TRBJ2-7 | TRBV19 | once | TGTGCCAGTAGTATATCCCCGCAGGGGCGTCTGTACTTC | CASSISPQGRLYF
- | TRBJ1-5 | TRBV7-6 | few | TGTGCCAGCAGCTCCCCCGGCCAGCCCCAGCATTTT | CASSSPGQPQHF
- | TRBJ1-6 | TRBV5-6 | - | TGTGCCAGCAGCTTGGCGGGACGGTTCAATTCACCCCTCCACTTT | CASSLAGRFNSPLHF
TRBD2 | TRBJ2-1 | TRBV19 | - | TGTGCCAGTAGTTTTAGCGGGGGGTCCTACAATGAGCAGTTCTTC | CASSFSGGSYNEQFF
TRBD1 | TRBJ2-3 | TRBV6-1 | - | TGTGCCAGCAGTGAATCTTTGGGGACAGGGGGCGAAGATACGCAGTATTTT | CASSESLGTGGEDTQYF